This TCR beta chain was documented in a study of T cell repertoires in cytomegalovirus infection. The overall study: Selection of CMV epitopes for the study included recently identified HLA-C-restricted and well-studied HLA-B-restricted ones. Through public TCR beta signatures, both CMV infection and matching HLA type were indicated.

Looked up from germline, CDR1 is LGHNA and CDR2 is YNFKEQ. Trimming removed 1 base at V and 0 bases at J, with 7 bases between. CDR3 size: 15 residues. TCRdb re-called the reads with MiXCR, one entry per CDR3 protein. The sample comprises roughly 90,000 distinct CDR3 sequences, 29% of which are singletons, and approximately 71% rests with the top ten. Regarding this clonotype: What it binds is not known.

The chain recombines TRBV4-2 with TRBJ1-5; no clear D. The TCR originated in a human donor in good health (CMV status not recorded). Some clones in this sample may be carry-over from other donors' samples. The starting material was CD8+ T cells from cultured PBMCs, obtained from culture after CMV antigen stimulation. CDR3 DNA sequence: TGTGCCAGCAGCCAAGCATATTATAGCAATCAGCCCCAGCATTTT. The encoded protein is CASSQAYYSNQPQHF.